The rows below give T cell receptor beta chains drawn from one sample of a study of cytomegalovirus exposure and HLA in healthy donors. TCRdb keeps only in-frame clones here, not all; method: immunoSEQ multiplex PCR. This table has approximately 120,000 clones, about two thirds appearing once. The sample was PBMCs. The source of these receptors is a man aged 25 to 45 in good health and CMV-seronegative. Each CDR3 is given with its conserved first and last residue. D genes are given only for firm matches. Expanded clones get a size class; other rows say once, few or many, or leave the size out.

v_gene	j_gene	abundance	d_gene	CDR3nt	CDR3aa
TRBV7-9	TRBJ2-4	.	.	TGTGCCAGCAGCTATCGACAGGATAGAATTCTAGCCAAAAACATTCAGTACTTC	CASSYRQDRILAKNIQYF
TRBV11-2	TRBJ2-7	.	.	TGTGCCAGCAGCTTAGCAGTCTACGAGCAGTACTTC	CASSLAVYEQYF
TRBV27	TRBJ1-5	.	.	TGTGCCAGCAGCGAGGGAGGTCCAGGCAATCAGCCCCAGCATTTT	CASSEGGPGNQPQHF
TRBV19	TRBJ1-4	.	.	TGTGCCAGTAGTACTAAAGGACAGTCAACTAATGAAAAACTGTTTTTT	CASSTKGQSTNEKLFF
TRBV2	TRBJ2-7	.	TRBD1	TGTGCCAGCAGCCCGGGACAGGGGTGGGTCGAGCAGTACTTC	CASSPGQGWVEQYF
TRBV25-1	TRBJ1-1	.	.	TGTGCCAGCTACCCCGCGGGTTGGGACACTGAAGCTTTCTTT	CASYPAGWDTEAFF
TRBV10-3	TRBJ1-1	.	.	TGTGCCACGACCGGCGGAGGGTTCACTGAAGCTTTCTTT	CATTGGGFTEAFF
TRBV5-4	TRBJ2-5	once	TRBD2	TGTGCCAGCAGCTGGGGGGGGCAAGAGACCCAGTACTTC	CASSWGGQETQYF
TRBV28	TRBJ2-7	.	TRBD1	TGTGCCAGCAGTTTTGGCCAGGGGGTCGGGGAGCAGTACTTC	CASSFGQGVGEQYF
TRBV6-4	TRBJ2-1	few	TRBD2	TGTGCCAGCAGTTTGACTAGCGGGGCCTACAATGAGCAGTTCTTC	CASSLTSGAYNEQFF
TRBV6-1	TRBJ2-7	few	.	TGTGCCAGCAGTGAAGGAGCTACCTACGAGCAGTACTTC	CASSEGATYEQYF
TRBV7-9	TRBJ2-5	.	TRBD2	TGTGCCAGCAGCTATTCAACCCCTAGCGGTCAAGAGACCCAGTACTTC	CASSYSTPSGQETQYF
TRBV7-2	TRBJ1-5	.	.	TGTGCCAGCAGCTCAACGAGGAATAGTCAGCCCCAGCATTTT	CASSSTRNSQPQHF
TRBV10-3	TRBJ1-2	.	TRBD1	TGTACCATCAGTGGGACAGCGGACTATGGCTACACCTTC	CTISGTADYGYTF
TRBV14	TRBJ1-2	.	TRBD1	TGTGCCAGCAGCCACCAGACAGGGTTCAACTATGGCTACACCTTC	CASSHQTGFNYGYTF
TRBV19	TRBJ1-1	.	TRBD1	TGTGCCAGTAGACCCCGACAGGGTATGAACACTGAAGCTTTCTTT	CASRPRQGMNTEAFF
TRBV10-3	TRBJ1-1	.	.	TGTGCCATCAGTGACTTACAGGGTATGAACACTGAAGCTTTCTTT	CAISDLQGMNTEAFF
TRBV6-5	TRBJ2-1	.	TRBD1	TGTGCCAGCAGCCAAACAGGGGGCGAGCAGTTCTTC	CASSQTGGEQFF
TRBV7-2	TRBJ2-7	.	.	TGTGCCAGCAGAAAACAAGGCGGGACGGGCTACGAGCAGTACTTC	CASRKQGGTGYEQYF
TRBV10-1	TRBJ1-2	once	.	TGCGCCAGCAGTGACTCGGGGTACGGCTACACCTTC	CASSDSGYGYTF
TRBV7-2	TRBJ2-1	few	.	TGTGCCAGCAGCTCGAGGCAGAACAATGAGCAGTTCTTC	CASSSRQNNEQFF
TRBV11-2	TRBJ2-3	.	TRBD2	TGTGCCAGCAGCCCGCGACTAGCGGGGGCTACCACAGATACGCAGTATTTT	CASSPRLAGATTDTQYF
TRBV5-1	TRBJ1-3	.	TRBD1	TGCGCCAGCAGCTTGGGGGACAGGAGCTCTGGAAACACCATATATTTT	CASSLGDRSSGNTIYF
TRBV5-1	TRBJ2-7	.	.	TGCGCCAGCAGCAAAGGGGACACCGGGCGCGTGGAGCAGTACTTC	CASSKGDTGRVEQYF
TRBV9	TRBJ1-1	.	.	TGTGCCAGCAGCGTAGGATGGGAGCGCCAAGGGCCTGAAGCTTTCTTT	CASSVGWERQGPEAFF
TRBV6-1	TRBJ2-7	.	TRBD2	TGTGCCAGCAGTGGGCTAGCGGGGGCCCCGGACGAGCAGTACTTC	CASSGLAGAPDEQYF
TRBV28	TRBJ2-7	.	TRBD1	TGTGCCAGCAGTCAGGGGGCGGACCACGAGCAGTACTTC	CASSQGADHEQYF
TRBV23-1	TRBJ1-2	few	.	TGCGCCAGCAGTCAATCGGGAGGGGTCCATGGCTACACCTTC	CASSQSGGVHGYTF
TRBV4-2	TRBJ1-2	once	TRBD1	TGTGCCAGCAGCCCAGGACAGGGTTTAGTCTATGGCTACACCTTC	CASSPGQGLVYGYTF
TRBV6-1	TRBJ1-6	.	.	TGTGCCAGCAGTGACCCGACAGAGGGGGATTCACCCCTCCACTTT	CASSDPTEGDSPLHF
TRBV6-4	TRBJ2-3	.	TRBD1	TGTGCCAGCAGTACTACAGGGGGAGATACGCAGTATTTT	CASSTTGGDTQYF
TRBV18	TRBJ1-2	few	.	TGTGCCAGCTCACCAGCGCCGGAGACCTATGGCTACACCTTC	CASSPAPETYGYTF
TRBV6-1	TRBJ1-4	.	.	TGTGCCAGCAGTGAATTTTGGGGGGCTAATGAAAAACTGTTTTTT	CASSEFWGANEKLFF
TRBV18	TRBJ1-6	.	.	TGTGCCAGCTCACCACTTATGGCAGGGCCTAATTCACCCCTCCACTTT	CASSPLMAGPNSPLHF
TRBV12-5	TRBJ1-1	.	.	TGTGCTAGTGGTCTTTCTATCACTGAAGCTTTCTTT	CASGLSITEAFF
TRBV11-2	TRBJ1-4	few	.	TGTGCCAGCAGCCCGACCCACATGAGGGCTGAAAAACTGTTTTTT	CASSPTHMRAEKLFF
TRBV6-6	TRBJ2-7	once	.	TGTGCCAGCAGTTACTCGTATGGGGAGGAGCAGTACTTC	CASSYSYGEEQYF
TRBV30	TRBJ1-2	.	TRBD1	TGTGCCTGGAGTGTGTCTCGGACAGGGACCTCGACCTTC	CAWSVSRTGTSTF
TRBV6-1	TRBJ2-7	.	.	TGTGCCAGCATAGGGACACGCGCTTCCTACGAGCAGTACTTC	CASIGTRASYEQYF
TRBV18	TRBJ2-3	few	.	TGTGCCAGCTCACCACCGTACACAGATACGCAGTATTTT	CASSPPYTDTQYF
TRBV30	TRBJ1-4	.	.	.	CAWSTQINRSIMKNCFF
TRBV4-2	TRBJ2-7	once	TRBD2	TGTGCCAGCAGCCAAGATACAGCTAGCGGGTCGAGCTCCTACGAGCAGTACTTC	CASSQDTASGSSSYEQYF
TRBV7-6	TRBJ2-1	.	TRBD2	TGTGCCAGCAGCTTAGGAGCGGGGGGTGGTTACAATGAGCAGTTCTTC	CASSLGAGGGYNEQFF
TRBV28	TRBJ2-3	.	.	TGTGCCAGCAGTTTGGCGGGGATGGGGGATACGCAGTATTTT	CASSLAGMGDTQYF
TRBV27	TRBJ2-5	.	.	TGTGCCAGCAGTTTATCGGCGGAAGAGACCCAGTACTTC	CASSLSAEETQYF